This entry lists 17 T cell receptor beta chains sequenced from one sample in a study of T cell responses to AZD1222 COVID-19 vaccine. Sequenced by immunoSEQ multiplex PCR; TCRdb stores in-frame clones only, minus some. The table records more than 85,000 clones, 65% to 85% of them present only once. The specimen comprised peripheral blood, sampled on day 0 of AZD1222 vaccination. The receptors originated from an adult in good health.

The V and J genes are TRBV4-3 and TRBJ2-6; 7 bases map to TRBD1. Germline assignment: CDR1 LGHNA and CDR2 YSLEER. CDR3 length: 18 residues. Germline trimming cut 1 base from V and 1 base from J; bases unmatched to any gene: 7. CDR3 sequence reads: CASSQAAGGVSGANVLTF. Written as DNA, the CDR3 is TGCGCCAGCAGCCAAGCGGCAGGGGGTGTATCTGGGGCCAACGTCCTGACTTTC.

The gene calls are TRBV19 and TRBJ2-7, with 9 positions matching TRBD1. This CDR3 is built from 14 residues. Germline V lookup: CDR1 LNHDA, CDR2 SQIVND (reference sequence). With 5 bases clipped from V and 3 bases from J, the junction kept 5 bases outside the gene matches. CDR3 coding DNA: TGTGCCAGTAGTGCGACAGGGGGAATCTACGAGCAGTACTTC. It encodes CASSATGGIYEQYF.

The chain employs TRBV7-8 and TRBJ1-3; 7 nucleotides align to TRBD1. The germline gives CDR1 SGHVS, CDR2 FQNEAQ. With 5 bases clipped from V and 2 bases from J, the junction kept 6 bases outside the gene matches. The CDR3 length is 15 residues. The CDR3 DNA is TGTGCCAGCAGCCGAGGGACAGTAGCTGGAAACACCATATATTTT. Its protein product is CASSRGTVAGNTIYF.

The chain recombines TRBV28 with TRBJ2-5; possibly TRBD2 for D (7 bases). Trimming pared 3 bases from V and 2 bases from J, leaving 13 bases between. CDR1 and CDR2 (germline): MDHEN, SYDVKM. This CDR3 is 15 amino acids long. The CDR3 spells CASSFGGGAQETQYF. CDR3 in DNA: TGTGCCAGCAGTTTCGGCGGGGGCGCACAAGAGACCCAGTACTTC.

The chain employs TRBV9 and TRBJ1-1; unclear D gene. CDR1 and CDR2 (germline): SGDLS, YYNGEE. The CDR3 spans 13 residues. The V end lost 0 bases, the J end lost 1 base, and 4 bases lay between the germline ends. This CDR3 reads CASSVVANTEAFF. The CDR3 bases are TGTGCCAGCAGCGTAGTTGCGAACACTGAAGCTTTCTTT.

This chain joins TRBV19 and TRBJ1-1; 8 nucleotides line up with TRBD1. Trimming took 6 bases from V and 7 from J; bases not matched to a gene: 4. The CDR3 consists of 12 residues. Germline V gene lookup returns CDR1 LNHDA and CDR2 SQIVND (reference sequence). In DNA, the CDR3 is TGTGCCAGTAGCCACAGGGGGGATGAAGCTTTCTTT. This sequence encodes CASSHRGDEAFF.

As concerns this clone: This sample also contains other DNA sequences that code for the same CDR3. The chain is built from TRBV12-3 or TRBV12-4 and TRBJ2-5; D unclear. The V end lost 5 bases, the J end lost 5 bases, and 6 bases lay between the germline ends. The CDR3 is made up of 11 amino acids. The CDR3 protein is CASSRRETQYF. The CDR3 DNA reads as TGTGCCAGCAGTCGTAGGGAGACCCAGTACTTC.

The chain is built from TRBV28 and TRBJ2-6; D is unclear. This CDR3 is built from 15 residues. Deletions cut 3 bases from V and 0 bases from J, with 6 bases between. Germline V gene sequence: CDR1 MDHEN, CDR2 SYDVKM. In DNA, the CDR3 is TGTGCCAGCAGTTTGTCCGGCTCTGGGGCCAACGTCCTGACTTTC. Translating it yields CASSLSGSGANVLTF.

V and J are TRBV7-2 and TRBJ2-1; 14 nucleotides line up with TRBD2. Germline V gene lookup returns CDR1 SGHTA and CDR2 FQGNSA. J lost 7 bases, V lost 1 base, and 6 bases had no gene match. The CDR3 consists of 17 residues. The CDR3 spells CASSLGLAGGASNEQFF. The CDR3 bases are TGTGCCAGCAGCTTAGGACTAGCGGGGGGGGCTTCGAATGAGCAGTTCTTC.

The V call is TRBV7-2, the J call TRBJ2-7; TRBD2 matches 7 bases. After removal of 0 bases from V and 6 bases from J, the junction contained 8 bases not matched to a gene. The CDR3 runs to 15 residues. Germline loops: CDR1 SGHTA, CDR2 FQGNSA. The CDR3 is CASSLAGSKRGEQYF. In DNA form, the CDR3 reads TGTGCCAGCAGCTTAGCGGGGAGTAAGCGGGGCGAGCAGTACTTC.

In its sample, this clone was seen once. V and J are TRBV4-3 and TRBJ1-1; a possible D gene is TRBD1 (5 bases). V lost 0 bases and J 6 bases, leaving 14 bases between the germline ends. The germline V gene has CDR1 LGHNA and CDR2 YSLEER. This CDR3 spans 15 amino acids. The CDR3 DNA is TGCGCCAGCAGCCAAGAGGCAGGGATCGGACCTGAAGCTTTCTTT. This encodes CASSQEAGIGPEAFF.

The chain is built from TRBV10-3 and TRBJ1-2; perhaps TRBD1 as D (6 bases). CDR1 and CDR2 (germline): ENHRY, SYGVKD. The CDR3 extends over 14 amino acids. The V end was cut by 11 bases, the J end by 5 bases, with 21 bases between. The CDR3 region has the DNA TGTGCCTCTCGGCGAATCGGGGGCGGGTATGGCTACACCTTC. This translates into CASRRIGGGYGYTF.

CDR3 bases: TGTGCCAGCAGTTACAGCCGACAGGGGGCTTACGAGCAGTACTTC. Its protein is CASSYSRQGAYEQYF. The chain employs TRBV6-5 and TRBJ2-7, with 10 bases aligning to TRBD1. Germline-derived CDR1 and CDR2 are MNHEY and SVGAGI. Losses at the gene ends were 2 bases for V and 4 bases for J; bases not matched to a gene: 5. The CDR3 totals 15 residues.

The chain uses TRBV3-1 (or the pseudogene TRBV3-2) and TRBJ2-2; TRBD2 aligns across 8 bases. In germline, CDR1 is LGHDT, CDR2 YNNKEL (reference sequence). V lost 4 bases and J lost 4; bases outside the gene matches: 14. The CDR3 has 18 residues. CDR3 region: CASSPPRERGGLTGELFF. The CDR3 DNA follows: TGTGCCAGCAGCCCCCCCCGAGAACGGGGGGGCCTCACCGGGGAGCTGTTTTTT.

The chain uses TRBV4-3 and TRBJ1-5; 11 bases are shared with TRBD1. CDR1 and CDR2 from the germline V gene are LGHNA and YSLEER. With 4 bases clipped from V and 4 bases from J, the junction kept 3 bases outside the gene matches. The CDR3 length is 15 residues. The CDR3 reads CASSRDRGWNQPQHF. CDR3 nucleotide sequence: TGCGCCAGCAGCCGGGACAGGGGGTGGAATCAGCCCCAGCATTTT.

The J gene is TRBJ1-5, the V gene TRBV6-1, with a tentative D call TRBD1 (5 bases). Germline V gene data show CDR1 as MNHNS and CDR2 as SASEGT. This CDR3 has 13 amino acids. V was trimmed by 8 bases and J by 3 bases, leaving 11 bases between them. In nucleotides, the CDR3 is TGTGCCAGCGGGGGGAAGGACAATCAGCCCCAGCATTTT. It yields the protein CASGGKDNQPQHF.

V usage is TRBV9 and J usage is TRBJ2-2, with D possibly being TRBD1 (5 bases). The CDR3 consists of 15 residues. V was pared by 4 bases and J by 6 bases, with 16 bases between. CDR1 is SGDLS and CDR2 is YYNGEE in the germline V gene. CDR3 region: CASSHERPGSGELFF. As DNA, the CDR3 is TGTGCCAGCAGCCATGAAAGGCCAGGGTCCGGGGAGCTGTTTTTT.